A single sample is the source of the 27 T cell receptor beta chains below, sequenced in a study of PD-L1 blockade in urothelial cancer (dated 2017 in TCRdb). Library preparation was by the immunoSEQ multiplex PCR assay. TCRdb re-hosts the immuneACCESS table, in-frame sequences only. Its copies lack some clones; in the studies checked, an unresolved V gene accounts for under half of them, and the cause for the rest is not known. The sample has 72,000 or so clones on record, around nine tenths of them singletons. Around 11% of the sample belongs to the ten largest clones. Reading the label with the study, this specimen's time point is: peripheral blood 6 weeks after treatment start. The input for sequencing was PBMCs, taken around atezolizumab (anti-PD-L1) treatment. The receptor source for this set is a man in his 60s with urothelial cancer.

This sequence joins TRBV7-2 and TRBJ1-2, with 7 bases that match TRBD1. Germline assignment: CDR1 SGHTA and CDR2 FQGNSA. CDR3 length: 17 amino acids. The junction had 15 bases not matched to a gene; V was cut back by 5 bases and J by 3 bases. DNA of the CDR3: TGTGCCAGCAGCCCCCGACAGGGTGGGGGGTGGGACTATGGCTACACCTTC. Protein product: CASSPRQGGGWDYGYTF.

This clone came up a few times. The chain uses TRBV6-5 and TRBJ1-2; possible D gene TRBD1, 5 bases. The CDR3 spans 13 residues. The V gene lost 8 bases and the J gene lost 4 bases, with 14 bases spanning the gap. Looked up from germline, CDR1 is MNHEY and CDR2 is SVGAGI. The CDR3 bases are TGTGCCAGCCGTACTCTGGGGGGCTATGGCTACACCTTC. Its translation: CASRTLGGYGYTF.

The gene calls are TRBV7-9 and TRBJ2-7; weak D call: TRBD1 (5 bases). The CDR3 consists of 12 residues. Germline CDR1 SEHNR, CDR2 FQNEAQ (reference sequence). V lost 5 bases to trimming and J lost 4 bases, with 9 bases between them. This CDR3 is CASSPDRYEQYF. The CDR3 DNA follows: TGTGCCAGCAGCCCCGACAGATACGAGCAGTACTTC. The entire variable domain, with the rest obtained from reference TRBV7-9 and TRBJ2-7, is as follows: DTGVSQNPRHKITKRGQNVTFRCDPISEHNRLYWYRQTLGQGPEFLTYFQNEAQLEKSRLLSDRFSAERPKGSFSTLEIQRTEQGDSAMYLCASSPDRYEQYFGPGTRLTVT.

The rearrangement uses TRBV19 and TRBJ1-1; D perhaps matches TRBD1 (5 bases). The CDR3 has 16 residues. V lost 3 bases and J lost 1, with 15 bases in between. CDR1 and CDR2 (germline): LNHDA, SQIVND (reference sequence). CDR3 sequence reads: CASSMRFSGQNTEAFF. DNA for the CDR3: TGTGCCAGTAGTATGAGGTTTTCTGGACAGAACACTGAAGCTTTCTTT.

The chain uses TRBV2 and TRBJ1-4; unclear D gene. Germline V lookup: CDR1 SNHLY, CDR2 FYNNEI. The germline V and J ends were trimmed by 8 bases and 8 bases, with 15 bases remaining between them. This CDR3 has 13 amino acids. CDR3 sequence: CASLLPLGEKLFF. The CDR3 nucleotides read TGTGCCAGCTTATTACCCCTGGGCGAAAAACTGTTTTTT.

This clone was observed a handful of times. The chain employs TRBV5-1 and TRBJ1-5, with D unclear. With 0 bases removed from V and 7 bases from J, the gap between germline ends came to 8 bases. CDR3 length: 13 residues. Per germline, CDR1 SGHRS and CDR2 YFSETQ. CDR3 sequence reads: CASSLDVAQPQHF. The CDR3 DNA reads TGCGCCAGCAGCTTGGATGTCGCGCAGCCCCAGCATTTT.

The V call is TRBV27, the J call TRBJ1-2; 9 bases align to TRBD1. Germline values: CDR1 MNHEY, CDR2 SMNVEV (reference sequence). With 1 base clipped from V and 5 bases from J, the junction kept 2 bases outside the gene matches. CDR3 length: 14 residues. The CDR3 reads CASSLFDRGYGYTF. DNA of the CDR3: TGTGCCAGCAGTTTATTCGACAGGGGGTATGGCTACACCTTC.

The chain has TRBV12-1 and TRBJ1-6; the D call in the table, TRBD1, was not verified against the DNA. TRBV12-1 is a known pseudogene. The length of the CDR3 is 19 residues. The CDR3 sequence is CASSPGRDSPCRGNSPLHF. DNA of the CDR3: TGTGCCAGCAGCCCTGGTCGGGACAGCCCCTGCCGGGGGAATTCACCCCTCCACTTT.

The gene calls are TRBV25-1 and TRBJ1-1, with 8 bases matching TRBD1. Germline loops: CDR1 MGHDK, CDR2 SYGVNS. The V segment lost 2 bases and the J segment 9 bases; nucleotides outside the gene matches: 5. The CDR3 is 13 residues long. CDR3 sequence: CASSEGRGQKAFF. For the CDR3, the DNA is TGTGCCAGCAGTGAAGGCAGGGGGCAGAAAGCTTTCTTT.

The V call is TRBV14, the J call TRBJ2-5; D possibly corresponds to TRBD2 (8 bases). There are 16 residues in the CDR3. Germline V gene sequence: CDR1 SGHDN, CDR2 FVKESK. V was trimmed by 2 bases and J by 7 bases, leaving 20 bases between them. As DNA, the CDR3 is TGTGCCAGCAGCCAATGGACCGGGACTAGGGGGCGGACCCAGTACTTC. Amino acid sequence: CASSQWTGTRGRTQYF.

V and J are TRBV7-3 and TRBJ1-3; tentatively, D is TRBD1 (6 bases). The V gene lost 5 bases and the J gene lost 2 bases, with 13 bases spanning the gap. In germline, CDR1 is SGHTA, CDR2 FQGTGA. This CDR3 region has 15 residues. The CDR3 coding sequence is TGTGCCAGCAGCAAAATGGGGACAACTGGAAACACCATATATTTT. This gives the protein CASSKMGTTGNTIYF.

V is TRBV4-3 and J is TRBJ2-7, with 9 bases fitting TRBD2. The junction had 6 bases not matched to a gene; V was cut back by 6 bases and J by 3 bases. The CDR3 has 14 amino acids. Germline values: CDR1 LGHNA, CDR2 YSLEER. The CDR3 protein is CASSRWREGYEQYF. For the CDR3, the DNA is TGCGCCAGCAGTAGATGGCGGGAGGGCTACGAGCAGTACTTC.

J is TRBJ1-5 and V is TRBV30; D gene ambiguous. Germline V gives CDR1 GTSNPN, CDR2 SVGIG (reference sequence). The length of the CDR3 is 13 residues. With 2 bases removed from V and 3 bases from J, the gap between germline ends came to 8 bases. CDR3 sequence reads: CAWSRRHNQPQHF. The CDR3 DNA is TGTGCCTGGAGTAGGCGGCACAATCAGCCCCAGCATTTT.

This clone was counted only a few times. The chain couples TRBV5-4 to TRBJ2-7, with 8 positions matching TRBD2. CDR3 size: 15 residues. The J segment lost 3 bases and the V segment lost 4 bases, leaving 9 bases of the junction unmatched. Germline V gene lookup returns CDR1 SGHNT and CDR2 YYREEE (reference sequence). Written as DNA, the CDR3 is TGTGCCAGCAGCCGGCTAGCGGGTGGGAGCTACGAGCAGTACTTC. Residues: CASSRLAGGSYEQYF.

The chain employs TRBV28 and TRBJ1-5, with 7 positions matching TRBD1. CDR3 length equals 16 residues. V trimming: 4 bases; J trimming: 4 bases; junction bases outside the gene matches: 10. Germline CDR1 MDHEN, CDR2 SYDVKM. This chain's CDR3 is CASSSNPGQRNQPQHF. In nucleotides, the CDR3 is TGTGCCAGCAGTTCAAACCCGGGACAGAGAAATCAGCCCCAGCATTTT.

The chain employs TRBV20-1 and TRBJ2-5; D call uncertain. The CDR3 loop spans 11 amino acids. In germline, CDR1 is DFQATT, CDR2 SNEGSKA (reference sequence). V lost 1 base and J lost 7, with 7 bases in between. CDR3 in amino acids: CSARADGTQYF. In nucleotides, the CDR3 is TGCAGTGCTAGAGCAGATGGGACCCAGTACTTC.

The gene calls are TRBV15 and TRBJ1-2, with D tentatively TRBD1 (5 bases). The CDR3 loop spans 14 amino acids. Germline V gives CDR1 LNHNV, CDR2 YYDKDF (reference sequence). Trimming removed 5 bases at V and 8 bases at J, with 18 bases between. CDR3 in amino acids: CATSPRRTGAGYTF. In DNA, the CDR3 is TGTGCCACCAGCCCTCGTCGAACTGGGGCGGGCTACACCTTC.

This sequence joins TRBV2 and TRBJ2-1; 11 bases are shared with TRBD1. There are 14 residues in the CDR3. V was pared by 4 bases and J by 10 bases, with 6 bases of the junction left unmatched. The germline gives CDR1 SNHLY, CDR2 FYNNEI. The CDR3 region is CASSGRDRGGEQFF. The DNA for the CDR3 is TGTGCCAGCAGTGGTCGGGACAGGGGGGGCGAGCAGTTCTTC.

The chain employs TRBV6-4 and TRBJ2-1; TRBD2 matches 14 bases. V lost 0 bases, J lost 7 bases, and 5 bases stayed unmatched. This CDR3 comprises 17 residues. In germline, CDR1 is MRHNA, CDR2 SNTAGT. CDR3 DNA: TGTGCCAGCAGTGACTCAAGGGGACTAGCGGGGGTTAATGAGCAGTTCTTC. It is translated as CASSDSRGLAGVNEQFF.

This sequence joins TRBV5-8 and TRBJ2-7; TRBD2 matches 8 bases. The CDR3 covers 16 residues. Germline V lookup: CDR1 SGHTS, CDR2 YDEGEE. J lost 3 bases, V lost 4 bases, and 12 bases had no gene match. The CDR3, as DNA: TGTGCCAGCAGCCAGGGCCAGCGGGGGCCAATCTACGAGCAGTACTTC. This sequence encodes CASSQGQRGPIYEQYF.

This clone was picked up one time. This chain links TRBV7-8 with TRBJ2-3; the D gene is possibly TRBD2 (6 bases). CDR3 length equals 13 residues. Trimming stripped 5 bases from V and 8 bases from J, with 14 bases between. The germline CDR1 and CDR2 sequences are SGHVS and FQNEAQ. The CDR3, as DNA: TGTGCCAGCAGCGGAGGGACCTCGGCTACGCAGTATTTT. This gives the protein CASSGGTSATQYF.

The gene calls are TRBV28 and TRBJ2-7, with 7 bases that match TRBD2. V was pared by 7 bases and J by 0 bases, with 6 bases of the junction left unmatched. This CDR3 is 14 amino acids long. The V gene's germline CDR1 is MDHEN and CDR2 SYDVKM. Written as DNA, the CDR3 is TGTGCCAGCATTAAGGGCGGGAGCTCCTACGAGCAGTACTTC. This sequence encodes CASIKGGSSYEQYF.

This chain connects TRBV4-1 to TRBJ2-7; possibly TRBD2 for D (5 bases). V lost 2 bases to trimming and J lost 0 bases, with 11 bases between them. Germline assignment: CDR1 MGHRA and CDR2 YSYEKL. There are 15 residues in the CDR3. The CDR3 sequence: CASSQREGSSYEQYF. The CDR3 bases are TGCGCCAGCAGCCAAAGGGAAGGGAGCTCCTACGAGCAGTACTTC.

The chain is built from TRBV6-5 and TRBJ2-7, with 10 bases that match TRBD1. Germline V gives CDR1 MNHEY, CDR2 SVGAGI. Germline trimming cut 6 bases from V and 0 bases from J; bases unmatched to any gene: 5. This CDR3 comprises 15 residues. In DNA form, the CDR3 reads TGTGCCAGCAGCCCCAGGACAGGGGGCTCCTACGAGCAGTACTTC. This gives the protein CASSPRTGGSYEQYF.

The chain recombines TRBV19 with TRBJ2-1; TRBD1 is a possible D gene (6 bases). The CDR3 runs to 16 residues. Germline CDR1 is LNHDA and CDR2 is SQIVND (reference sequence). V was shortened by 5 bases and J by 4 bases, with 18 bases between the two germline ends. The CDR3 region is CASSFRQAQVYNEQFF. The CDR3, as DNA: TGTGCCAGTAGTTTTCGACAGGCTCAAGTATACAATGAGCAGTTCTTC. Using reference TRBV19 and TRBJ2-1 for the parts outside the CDR3, the full variable domain is DGGITQSPKYLFRKEGQNVTLSCEQNLNHDAMYWYRQDPGQGLRLIYYSQIVNDFQKGDIAEGYSVSREKKESFPLTVTSAQKNPTAFYLCASSFRQAQVYNEQFFGPGTRLTVL.

The chain carries TRBV10-1 and TRBJ2-1, with 9 bases fitting TRBD2. The trim removed 8 bases at V and 3 bases at J, leaving 5 bases unmatched. CDR1 is WNHNN and CDR2 is SYGVQD in the germline V gene (reference sequence). CDR3 length: 14 amino acids. CDR3 region: CASSGTSNYNEQFF. CDR3 DNA: TGCGCCAGCTCCGGGACTAGCAACTACAATGAGCAGTTCTTC.

The chain uses TRBV4-3 and TRBJ2-1; D might be TRBD1 (6 bases). Trimming removed 1 base from V and 6 bases from J, with 10 bases in between. Germline-derived CDR1 and CDR2 are LGHNA and YSLEER. The CDR3 is 14 residues long. CDR3 loop: CASSQGVQGNEQFF. The CDR3 nucleotides read TGCGCCAGCAGCCAAGGGGTACAGGGCAATGAGCAGTTCTTC.